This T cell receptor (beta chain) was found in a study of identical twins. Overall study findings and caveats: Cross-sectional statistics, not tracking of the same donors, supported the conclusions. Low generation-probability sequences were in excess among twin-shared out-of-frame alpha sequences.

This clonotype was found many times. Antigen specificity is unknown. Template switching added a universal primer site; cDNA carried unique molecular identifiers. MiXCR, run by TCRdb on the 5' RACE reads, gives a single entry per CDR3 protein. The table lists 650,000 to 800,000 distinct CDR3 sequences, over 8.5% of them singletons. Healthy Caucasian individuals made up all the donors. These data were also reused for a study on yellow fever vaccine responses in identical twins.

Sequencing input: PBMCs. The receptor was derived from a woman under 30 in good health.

The CDR3 region has the DNA TGCAGCGTCCCGGGGCCTGGGGATACGCAGTATTTT. It is translated as CSVPGPGDTQYF. The chain links TRBV29-1 to TRBJ2-3; the D call may be TRBD1 or TRBD2 (5 bases each). CDR3 size: 12 residues. Trimming removed 6 bases at V and 6 bases at J, with 13 bases between. Germline V gene lookup returns CDR1 SQVTM and CDR2 ANQGSEA.